A single T cell receptor beta chain is shown here with its context. Other DNA sequences within the sample encode an identical CDR3. The data were taken from a study of blood T cell repertoires in COVID-19. In the source study's methods: Estimation of nucleated cell counts was performed using reference gene primer amplification. Only in-frame clones appear in the TCRdb table, and some are missing; sequencing was by immunoSEQ multiplex PCR. V and J calls and clone size come straight from that table; D and trimming were deduced from the DNA. Of under 250,000 clones detected, about 86% appear once; the ten largest clones hold approximately 1.3%. This CDR3 comprises 13 residues. V shed 6 bases and J 4 bases; nucleotides not matched to a gene: 6. Germline CDR1 SGHTA, CDR2 FQGTGA. Participants spanned ages roughly 18 to 90 years and resided in 24 US areas.

V usage is TRBV7-3 and J usage is TRBJ2-7; the match to TRBD1 covers 7 bases. Input material: PBMCs or T cells enriched from blood (not recorded which). The clonotype comes from a middle-aged woman with acute COVID-19. The CDR3 region is CASSRDRGYEQYF. In DNA form, the CDR3 reads TGTGCCAGCAGTAGGGACAGAGGTTACGAGCAGTACTTC.